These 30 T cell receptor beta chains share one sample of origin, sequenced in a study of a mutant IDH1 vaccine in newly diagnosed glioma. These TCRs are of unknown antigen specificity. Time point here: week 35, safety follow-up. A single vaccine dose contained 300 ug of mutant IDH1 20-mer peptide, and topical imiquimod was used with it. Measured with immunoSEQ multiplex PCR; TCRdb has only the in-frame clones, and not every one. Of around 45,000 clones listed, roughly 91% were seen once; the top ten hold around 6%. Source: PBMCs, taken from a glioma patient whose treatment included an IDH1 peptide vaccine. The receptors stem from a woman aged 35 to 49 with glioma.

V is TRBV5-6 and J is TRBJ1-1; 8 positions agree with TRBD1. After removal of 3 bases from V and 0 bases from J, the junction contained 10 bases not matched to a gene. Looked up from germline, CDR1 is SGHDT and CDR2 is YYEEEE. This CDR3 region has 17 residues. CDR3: CASSSGTGRPMNTEAFF. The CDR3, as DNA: TGTGCCAGCAGCTCTGGGACAGGTCGACCGATGAACACTGAAGCTTTCTTT.

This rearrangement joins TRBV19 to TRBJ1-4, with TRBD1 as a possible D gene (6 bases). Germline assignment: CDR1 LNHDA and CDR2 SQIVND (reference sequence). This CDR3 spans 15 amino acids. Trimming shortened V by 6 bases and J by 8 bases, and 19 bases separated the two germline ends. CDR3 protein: CASSPVGRQGEKLFF. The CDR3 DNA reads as TGTGCCAGTAGCCCGGTTGGGAGGCAGGGGGAAAAACTGTTTTTT. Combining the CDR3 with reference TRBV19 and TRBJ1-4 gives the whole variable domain DGGITQSPKYLFRKEGQNVTLSCEQNLNHDAMYWYRQDPGQGLRLIYYSQIVNDFQKGDIAEGYSVSREKKESFPLTVTSAQKNPTAFYLCASSPVGRQGEKLFFGSGTQLSVL.

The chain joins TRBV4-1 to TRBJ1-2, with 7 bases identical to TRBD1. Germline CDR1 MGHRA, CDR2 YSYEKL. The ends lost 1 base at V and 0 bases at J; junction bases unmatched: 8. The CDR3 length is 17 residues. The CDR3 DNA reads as TGCGCCAGCAGCCAAGTTGGTTCAGGGGGACCTAACTATGGCTACACCTTC. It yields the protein CASSQVGSGGPNYGYTF.

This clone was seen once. This chain's CDR3 is CASSQTGNSYEQYF. CDR3 nucleotide sequence: TGTGCCAGCAGTCAGACTGGTAACTCCTACGAGCAGTACTTC. The chain combines TRBV6-6 with TRBJ2-7, with no clear D. CDR3 length: 14 residues. The ends were cut back, 5 bases at V and 0 bases at J, with 11 bases in the middle. The germline V gene has CDR1 MNHNY and CDR2 SVGAGI (reference sequence).

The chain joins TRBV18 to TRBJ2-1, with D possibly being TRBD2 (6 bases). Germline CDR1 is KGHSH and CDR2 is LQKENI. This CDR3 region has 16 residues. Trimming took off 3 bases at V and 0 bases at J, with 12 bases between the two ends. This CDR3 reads CASSPGLQSSYNEQFF. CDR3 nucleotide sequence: TGTGCCAGCTCACCGGGACTGCAGAGCTCCTACAATGAGCAGTTCTTC.

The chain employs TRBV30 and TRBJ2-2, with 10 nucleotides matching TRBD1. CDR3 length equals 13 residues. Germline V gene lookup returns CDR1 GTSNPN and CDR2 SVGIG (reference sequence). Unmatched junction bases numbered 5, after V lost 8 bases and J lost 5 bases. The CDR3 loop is CARQGARTGELFF. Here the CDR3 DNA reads TGTGCCCGACAGGGGGCACGTACCGGGGAGCTGTTTTTT.

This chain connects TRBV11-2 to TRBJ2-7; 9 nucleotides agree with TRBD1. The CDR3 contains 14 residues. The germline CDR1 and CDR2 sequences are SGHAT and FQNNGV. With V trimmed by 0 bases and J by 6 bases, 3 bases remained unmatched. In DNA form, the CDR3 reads TGTGCCAGCAGCTTAGATGGGACAGGGAGCGAGCAGTACTTC. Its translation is CASSLDGTGSEQYF.

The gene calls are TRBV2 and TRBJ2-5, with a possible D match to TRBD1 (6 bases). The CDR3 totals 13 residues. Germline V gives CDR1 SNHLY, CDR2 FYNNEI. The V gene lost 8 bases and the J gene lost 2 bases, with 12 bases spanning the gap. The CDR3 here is CASGNRVQETQYF. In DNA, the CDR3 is TGTGCCAGCGGTAACAGGGTTCAAGAGACCCAGTACTTC.

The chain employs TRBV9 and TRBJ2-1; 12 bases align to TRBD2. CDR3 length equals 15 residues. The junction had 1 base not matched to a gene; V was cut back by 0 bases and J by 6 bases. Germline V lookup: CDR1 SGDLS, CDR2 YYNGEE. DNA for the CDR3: TGTGCCAGCAGCGTAGCTAGCGGGAGGGCCAATGAGCAGTTCTTC. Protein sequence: CASSVASGRANEQFF.

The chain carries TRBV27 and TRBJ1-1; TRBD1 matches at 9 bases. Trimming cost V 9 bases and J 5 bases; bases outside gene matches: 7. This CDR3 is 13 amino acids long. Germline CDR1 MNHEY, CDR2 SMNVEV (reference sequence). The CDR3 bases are TGTGCCAGTGCGGGACAGGGTTGGACTGAAGCTTTCTTT. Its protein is CASAGQGWTEAFF.

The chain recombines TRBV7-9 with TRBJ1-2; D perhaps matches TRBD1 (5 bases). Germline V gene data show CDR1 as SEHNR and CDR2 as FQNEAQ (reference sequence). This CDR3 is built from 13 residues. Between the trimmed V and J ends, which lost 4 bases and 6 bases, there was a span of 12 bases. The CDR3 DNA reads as TGTGCCAGCAGCTGGGGGACTTCTAATGGCTACACCTTC. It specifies CASSWGTSNGYTF.

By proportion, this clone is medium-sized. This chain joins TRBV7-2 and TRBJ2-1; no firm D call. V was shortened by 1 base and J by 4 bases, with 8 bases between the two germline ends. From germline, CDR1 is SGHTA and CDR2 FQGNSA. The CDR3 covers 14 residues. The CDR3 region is CASSLVGRYNEQFF. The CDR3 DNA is TGTGCCAGCAGCTTAGTCGGCAGATACAATGAGCAGTTCTTC.

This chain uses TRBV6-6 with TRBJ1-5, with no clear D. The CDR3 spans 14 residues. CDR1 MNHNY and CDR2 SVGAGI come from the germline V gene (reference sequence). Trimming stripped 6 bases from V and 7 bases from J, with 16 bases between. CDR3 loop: CASSAPTLEQPQHF. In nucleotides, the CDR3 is TGTGCCAGCAGCGCGCCGACCCTAGAGCAGCCCCAGCATTTT.

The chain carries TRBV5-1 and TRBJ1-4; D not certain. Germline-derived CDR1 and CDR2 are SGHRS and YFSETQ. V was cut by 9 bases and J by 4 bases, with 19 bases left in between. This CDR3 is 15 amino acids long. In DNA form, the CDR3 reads TGCGCCATCAATGATCGTGGGCAGATTAATGAAAAACTGTTTTTT. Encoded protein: CAINDRGQINEKLFF.

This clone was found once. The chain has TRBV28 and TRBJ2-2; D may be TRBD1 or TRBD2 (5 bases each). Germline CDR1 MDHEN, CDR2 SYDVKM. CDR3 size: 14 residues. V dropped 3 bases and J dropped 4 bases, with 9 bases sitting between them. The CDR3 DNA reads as TGTGCCAGCAGTTTGGATGGGGGCACCGGGGAGCTGTTTTTT. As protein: CASSLDGGTGELFF.

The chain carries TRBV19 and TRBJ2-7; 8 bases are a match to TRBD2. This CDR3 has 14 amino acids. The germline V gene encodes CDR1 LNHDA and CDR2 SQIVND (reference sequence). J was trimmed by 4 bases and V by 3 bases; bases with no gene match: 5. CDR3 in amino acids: CASSIRSGIYEQYF. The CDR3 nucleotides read TGTGCCAGTAGTATCCGTAGCGGGATTTACGAGCAGTACTTC.

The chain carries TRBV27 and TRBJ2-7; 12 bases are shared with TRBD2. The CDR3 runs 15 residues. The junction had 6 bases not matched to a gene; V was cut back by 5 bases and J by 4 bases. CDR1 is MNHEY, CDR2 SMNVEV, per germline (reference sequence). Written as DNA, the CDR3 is TGTGCCAGCAGTCTAGCTAGCGGGAGGGGGTACGAGCAGTACTTC. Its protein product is CASSLASGRGYEQYF.

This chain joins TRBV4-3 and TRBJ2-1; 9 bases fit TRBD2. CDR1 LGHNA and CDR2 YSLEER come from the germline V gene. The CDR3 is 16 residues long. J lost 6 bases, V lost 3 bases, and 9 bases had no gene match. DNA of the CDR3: TGCGCCAGCAGCCAGGTTAGCGGGGGCCCTTCCAATGAGCAGTTCTTC. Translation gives CASSQVSGGPSNEQFF.

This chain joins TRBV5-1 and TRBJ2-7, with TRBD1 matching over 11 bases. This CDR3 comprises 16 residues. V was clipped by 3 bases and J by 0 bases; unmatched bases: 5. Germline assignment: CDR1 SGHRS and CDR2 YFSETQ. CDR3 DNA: TGCGCCAGCAGCTACGCTGGACAGGGGGCCTCCTACGAGCAGTACTTC. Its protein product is CASSYAGQGASYEQYF.

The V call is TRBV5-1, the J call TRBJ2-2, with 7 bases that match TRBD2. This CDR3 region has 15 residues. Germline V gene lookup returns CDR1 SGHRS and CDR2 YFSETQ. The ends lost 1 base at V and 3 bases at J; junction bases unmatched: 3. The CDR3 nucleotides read TGCGCCAGCAGCTTGCGGCTAGCGGACACCGGGGAGCTGTTTTTT. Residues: CASSLRLADTGELFF.

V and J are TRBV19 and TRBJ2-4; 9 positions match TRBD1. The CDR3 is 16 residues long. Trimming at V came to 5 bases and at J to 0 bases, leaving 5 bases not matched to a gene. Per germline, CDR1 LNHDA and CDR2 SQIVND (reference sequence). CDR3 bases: TGTGCCAGTAGTCCCTACAGGGGGCTAGCCAAAAACATTCAGTACTTC. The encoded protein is CASSPYRGLAKNIQYF.

The CDR3 sequence is CASSEELAGGPSTDTQYF. DNA for the CDR3: TGTGCCAGCAGTGAGGAGCTAGCGGGGGGCCCCAGCACAGATACGCAGTATTTT. V gene TRBV2 combines with J gene TRBJ2-3, with 11 bases matching TRBD2. CDR3 length equals 18 residues. Germline values: CDR1 SNHLY, CDR2 FYNNEI. Germline trimming cut 3 bases from V and 0 bases from J; bases unmatched to any gene: 8.

The CDR3 reads CASSQGGGRGGSVETQYF. The CDR3 nucleotides are TGCGCCAGCAGCCAAGGGGGCGGCAGGGGGGGATCAGTGGAGACCCAGTACTTC. This chain links TRBV4-1 with TRBJ2-5; the D call may be TRBD1 or TRBD2 (7 bases each). V gave up 1 base and J gave up 5 bases, with 23 bases separating them. This CDR3 spans 18 amino acids. Germline V CDR1 and CDR2: MGHRA, YSYEKL.

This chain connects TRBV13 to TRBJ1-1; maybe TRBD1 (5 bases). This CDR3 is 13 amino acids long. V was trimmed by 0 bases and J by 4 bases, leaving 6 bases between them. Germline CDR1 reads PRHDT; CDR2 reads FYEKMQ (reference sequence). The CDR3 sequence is CASSLGGPTEAFF. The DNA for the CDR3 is TGTGCCAGCAGCTTAGGGGGGCCCACTGAAGCTTTCTTT.

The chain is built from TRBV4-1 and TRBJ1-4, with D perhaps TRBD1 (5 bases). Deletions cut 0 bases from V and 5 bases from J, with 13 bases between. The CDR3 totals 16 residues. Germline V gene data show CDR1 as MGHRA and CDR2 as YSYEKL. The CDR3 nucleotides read TGCGCCAGCAGCCAAGACAGAGACAGCCGAAATGAAAAACTGTTTTTT. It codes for CASSQDRDSRNEKLFF.

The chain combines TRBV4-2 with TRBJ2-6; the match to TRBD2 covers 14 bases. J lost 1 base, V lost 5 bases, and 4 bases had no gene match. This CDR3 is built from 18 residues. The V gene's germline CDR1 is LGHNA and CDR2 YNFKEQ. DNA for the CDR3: TGTGCCAGCAGCAAGGGACTAGCGGGAGAATCTGGGGCCAACGTCCTGACTTTC. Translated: CASSKGLAGESGANVLTF.

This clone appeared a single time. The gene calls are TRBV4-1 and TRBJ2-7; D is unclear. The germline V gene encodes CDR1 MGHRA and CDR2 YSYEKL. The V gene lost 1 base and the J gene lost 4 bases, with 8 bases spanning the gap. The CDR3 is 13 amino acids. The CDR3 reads CASSQGRLYEQYF. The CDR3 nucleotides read TGCGCCAGCAGCCAAGGTCGGCTATACGAGCAGTACTTC.

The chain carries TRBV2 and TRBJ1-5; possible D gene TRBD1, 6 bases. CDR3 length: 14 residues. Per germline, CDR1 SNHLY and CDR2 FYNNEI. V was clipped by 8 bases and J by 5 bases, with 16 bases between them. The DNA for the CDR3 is TGTGCCAGCGCTGGGGGGGCCGACTATCAGCCCCAGCATTTT. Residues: CASAGGADYQPQHF.

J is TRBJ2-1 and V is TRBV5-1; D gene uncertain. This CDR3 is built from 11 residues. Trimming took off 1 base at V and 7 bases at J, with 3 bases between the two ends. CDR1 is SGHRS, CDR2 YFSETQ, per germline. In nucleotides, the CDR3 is TGCGCCAGCAGCTTGTCGAATGAGCAGTTCTTC. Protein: CASSLSNEQFF.

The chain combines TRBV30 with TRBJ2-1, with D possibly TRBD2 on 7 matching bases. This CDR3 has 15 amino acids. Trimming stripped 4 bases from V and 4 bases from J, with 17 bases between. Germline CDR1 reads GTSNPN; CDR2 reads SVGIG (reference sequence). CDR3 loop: CAWTEGGSGYNEQFF. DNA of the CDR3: TGTGCCTGGACGGAGGGGGGGAGTGGGTACAATGAGCAGTTCTTC. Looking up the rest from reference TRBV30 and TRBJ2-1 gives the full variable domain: SQTIHQWPATLVQPVGSPLSLECTVEGTSNPNLYWYRQAAGRGLQLLFYSVGIGQISSEVPQNLSASRPQDRQFILSSKKLLLSDSGFYLCAWTEGGSGYNEQFFGPGTRLTVL.